Listed here are 17 T cell receptor beta chains from one sample, sequenced in a study of blood T cell repertoires in COVID-19. Libraries were prepared by immunoSEQ multiplex PCR; TCRdb keeps only in-frame clonotypes and omits some of them. The data contain roughly 57,000 clones, less than 85% of them singletons. The sample consisted of peripheral blood. All receptors derive from a woman aged 70 to 79 with acute or convalescent COVID-19.

The rearrangement joins TRBV9 to TRBJ2-1; D remains ambiguous. The CDR3 loop spans 16 amino acids. Per germline, CDR1 SGDLS and CDR2 YYNGEE. Trimming removed 0 bases from V and 5 bases from J, with 15 bases in between. The chain's CDR3 is CASSVGSGLVNNEQFF. In nucleotides, the CDR3 is TGTGCCAGCAGCGTAGGTAGTGGGCTTGTTAACAATGAGCAGTTCTTC.

This chain uses TRBV5-4 with TRBJ1-2; 7 bases match TRBD1. This CDR3 region has 15 residues. Germline V CDR1 and CDR2: SGHNT, YYREEE (reference sequence). V gave up 4 bases and J gave up 1 base; unmatched junction bases: 7. The CDR3 DNA sequence: TGTGCCAGCAGCCAGATGAGGGGGCATAACTATGGCTACACCTTC. Its translation is CASSQMRGHNYGYTF.

V and J are TRBV19 and TRBJ1-2, with D unresolved. Germline CDR1 is LNHDA and CDR2 is SQIVND (reference sequence). This CDR3 has 13 residues. Between the trimmed V and J ends, which lost 3 bases and 3 bases, there was a span of 8 bases. In DNA form, the CDR3 reads TGTGCCAGTAGTATCCCCCAGTACTATGGCTACACCTTC. As protein: CASSIPQYYGYTF.

The rearrangement links TRBV4-1 to TRBJ1-2, with 9 positions matching TRBD1. CDR1 is MGHRA, CDR2 YSYEKL, per germline. The V gene end was trimmed by 4 bases and the J gene end by 5 bases; junction bases not matched to a gene: 23. The CDR3 sequence is 20 residues long. The CDR3, as DNA: TGCGCCAGCAGCCCCCAACCCCTAGACAGGGGGGCTCGATTAGGTTATGGCTACACCTTC. Encoded protein: CASSPQPLDRGARLGYGYTF.

The V and J genes are TRBV25-1 and TRBJ1-3; D possibly corresponds to TRBD1 (5 bases). V shed 6 bases and J shed 0 bases, with 12 bases lying between them. The CDR3 is made up of 15 amino acids. Germline-derived CDR1 and CDR2 are MGHDK and SYGVNS. This CDR3 is CASSQDRGSGNTIYF. The CDR3 region has the DNA TGTGCCAGCAGCCAAGACAGAGGCTCTGGAAACACCATATATTTT.

This rearrangement joins TRBV5-1 to TRBJ2-5, with 7 bases identical to TRBD2. Germline V CDR1 and CDR2: SGHRS, YFSETQ. The CDR3 spans 15 residues. V lost 7 bases, J lost 1 base, and 10 bases stayed unmatched. This CDR3 reads CASRVLTGGQETQYF. CDR3 DNA: TGCGCCAGCCGCGTCCTGACGGGGGGCCAAGAGACCCAGTACTTC. The full variable domain, its missing parts supplied by reference TRBV5-1 and TRBJ2-5, is KAGVTQTPRYLIKTRGQQVTLSCSPISGHRSVSWYQQTPGQGLQFLFEYFSETQRNKGNFPGRFSGRQFSNSRSEMNVSTLELGDSALYLCASRVLTGGQETQYFGPGTRLLVL.

This rearrangement joins TRBV10-1 to TRBJ2-3; D is unresolved. Trimming cost V 7 bases and J 5 bases, with 7 bases left between them. This CDR3 contains 11 residues. Germline CDR1 and CDR2: WNHNN and SYGVQD (reference sequence). The CDR3 sequence is CASMKRDTQYF. In nucleotides, the CDR3 is TGCGCCAGCATGAAGAGAGATACGCAGTATTTT.

This chain uses TRBV7-9 with TRBJ1-6; maybe TRBD1 (5 bases). This CDR3 is 14 amino acids long. CDR1 SEHNR and CDR2 FQNEAQ come from the germline V gene (reference sequence). V lost 1 base, J lost 6 bases, and 7 bases lay in between. CDR3 protein: CASSLGGGNSPLHF. The CDR3 nucleotides are TGTGCCAGCAGCTTAGGCGGGGGTAATTCACCCCTCCACTTT. The whole variable domain, remainder taken from reference TRBV7-9 and TRBJ1-6, is DTGVSQNPRHKITKRGQNVTFRCDPISEHNRLYWYRQTLGQGPEFLTYFQNEAQLEKSRLLSDRFSAERPKGSFSTLEIQRTEQGDSAMYLCASSLGGGNSPLHFGNGTRLTVT.

This chain connects TRBV19 to TRBJ1-5; 9 bases match TRBD1. This CDR3 has 16 residues. Germline V gives CDR1 LNHDA, CDR2 SQIVND (reference sequence). After removal of 0 bases from V and 6 bases from J, the junction contained 6 bases not matched to a gene. Here the CDR3 reads CASSIDAGTGSQPQHF. The CDR3 DNA follows: TGTGCCAGTAGTATAGATGCCGGGACAGGGAGTCAGCCCCAGCATTTT.

The V call is TRBV4-1, the J call TRBJ1-3; 9 bases fit TRBD1. CDR1 MGHRA and CDR2 YSYEKL come from the germline V gene. This CDR3 comprises 16 residues. Trimming removed 3 bases from V and 7 bases from J; junction bases left unmatched: 10. CDR3 region: CASSHLQGAGTNTIYF. The CDR3 nucleotides read TGCGCCAGCAGCCACCTACAGGGGGCCGGGACGAACACCATATATTTT.

The rearrangement links TRBV7-9 to TRBJ1-4; TRBD1 matches at 7 bases. The V gene end was trimmed by 5 bases and the J gene end by 6 bases; junction bases not matched to a gene: 6. This CDR3 has 14 residues. The germline V gene has CDR1 SEHNR and CDR2 FQNEAQ (reference sequence). This CDR3 is CASSRGGSHEKLFF. In nucleotides, the CDR3 is TGTGCCAGCAGCCGAGGGGGCTCCCATGAAAAACTGTTTTTT.

Concerning this clone: A read error may account for a junction end that differs from germline. The chain is built from TRBV18 and TRBJ1-2, with 8 bases matching TRBD1. Germline V lookup: CDR1 KGHSH, CDR2 LQKENI. This CDR3 contains 17 residues. The CDR3 DNA reads as TGTGCCAGCTCCCTCCGCCGCAATCAGGGGGCCCGCTATGGCCACACCTTC. It is translated as CASSLRRNQGARYGHTF. The full variable domain, rest sourced from reference TRBV18 and TRBJ1-2, is NAGVMQNPRHLVRRRGQEARLRCSPMKGHSHVYWYRQLPEEGLKFMVYLQKENIIDESGMPKERFSAEFPKEGPSILRIQQVVRGDSAAYFCASSLRRNQGARYGHTFGSGTRLTVV.

The chain couples TRBV5-6 to TRBJ1-2; D remains unclear. The germline V and J ends were trimmed by 3 bases and 0 bases, with 18 bases remaining between them. In germline, CDR1 is SGHDT, CDR2 YYEEEE. The CDR3 spans 17 residues. The CDR3 region has the DNA TGTGCCAGCAGCTACAAAGCCTCACGGGGAGCTAACTATGGCTACACCTTC. Protein sequence: CASSYKASRGANYGYTF.

This chain links TRBV5-6 with TRBJ1-4; possibly TRBD1 for D (5 bases). The V end was cut by 3 bases, the J end by 3 bases, with 12 bases between. The CDR3 extends over 15 amino acids. The germline gives CDR1 SGHDT, CDR2 YYEEEE. CDR3 sequence: CASSSRGGANEKLFF. The CDR3 nucleotides are TGTGCCAGCAGCTCGCGCGGGGGGGCTAATGAAAAACTGTTTTTT.

With respect to this clone: At the DNA level, this CDR3 is encoded by other sequences in the same sample as well. The J gene is TRBJ2-3, the V gene TRBV5-4; D uncertain. Germline lookup yields CDR1 SGHNT and CDR2 YYREEE (reference sequence). The CDR3 totals 13 residues. V gave up 0 bases and J gave up 3 bases, with 5 bases separating them. For the CDR3, the DNA is TGTGCCAGCAGCTTGGAGGAGACAGATACGCAGTATTTT. It is translated as CASSLEETDTQYF.

V is TRBV21-1 and J is TRBJ2-7; TRBD1, as called in the table, went unchecked against the DNA. TRBV21-1 counts as a pseudogene. CDR3 length equals 17 residues. DNA of the CDR3: TGTGCCAGCAGCAAAGGGGTCCTTTCAGGGTTCTCCTACGAGCAGTACTTC. This translates into CASSKGVLSGFSYEQYF.

In this sample, this clone turned up once. This chain links TRBV7-3 with TRBJ2-1, with 7 nucleotides matching TRBD2. CDR1 is SGHTA, CDR2 FQGTGA, per germline. The V segment lost 3 bases and the J segment 3 bases; nucleotides outside the gene matches: 5. The CDR3 spans 15 residues. CDR3 coding DNA: TGTGCCAGCAGCTTCGAGCGCGGGGGCTACAATGAGCAGTTCTTC. The encoded protein is CASSFERGGYNEQFF. The full variable domain, rest sourced from reference TRBV7-3 and TRBJ2-1, is GAGVSQTPSNKVTEKGKYVELRCDPISGHTALYWYRQSLGQGPEFLIYFQGTGAADDSGLPNDRFFAVRPEGSVSTLKIQRTERGDSAVYLCASSFERGGYNEQFFGPGTRLTVL.